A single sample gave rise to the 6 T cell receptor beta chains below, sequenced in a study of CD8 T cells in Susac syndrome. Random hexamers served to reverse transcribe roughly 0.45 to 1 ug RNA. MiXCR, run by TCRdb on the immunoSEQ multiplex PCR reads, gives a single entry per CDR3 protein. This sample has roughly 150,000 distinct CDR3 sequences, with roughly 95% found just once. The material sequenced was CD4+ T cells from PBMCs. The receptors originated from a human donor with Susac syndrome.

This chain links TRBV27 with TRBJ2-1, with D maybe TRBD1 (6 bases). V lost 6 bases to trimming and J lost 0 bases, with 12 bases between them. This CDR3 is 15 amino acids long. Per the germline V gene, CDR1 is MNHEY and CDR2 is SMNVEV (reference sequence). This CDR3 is CASSIQGPSYNEQFF. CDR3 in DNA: TGTGCCAGCAGCATACAGGGACCCTCCTACAATGAGCAGTTCTTC.

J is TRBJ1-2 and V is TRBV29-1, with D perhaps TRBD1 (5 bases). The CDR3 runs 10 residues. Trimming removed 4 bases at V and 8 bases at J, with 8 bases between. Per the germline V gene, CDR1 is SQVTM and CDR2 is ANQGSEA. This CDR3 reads CSVAGPGYTF. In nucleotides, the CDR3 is TGCAGCGTTGCGGGGCCCGGCTACACCTTC.

CDR3 DNA: TGCGCCAGCAGAACAGAAGCCTACGAGCAGTACTTC. Its protein is CASRTEAYEQYF. V is TRBV5-1 and J is TRBJ2-7; D is unresolved. The V gene's germline CDR1 is SGHRS and CDR2 YFSETQ. The CDR3 is 12 residues long. Between the trimmed V and J ends, which lost 5 bases and 2 bases, there was a span of 8 bases.

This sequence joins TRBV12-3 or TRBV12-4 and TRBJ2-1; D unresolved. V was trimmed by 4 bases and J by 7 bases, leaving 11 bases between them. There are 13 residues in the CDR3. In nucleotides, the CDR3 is TGTGCCAGCAGTTCCCGAATTGGGAATGAGCAGTTCTTC. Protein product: CASSSRIGNEQFF.

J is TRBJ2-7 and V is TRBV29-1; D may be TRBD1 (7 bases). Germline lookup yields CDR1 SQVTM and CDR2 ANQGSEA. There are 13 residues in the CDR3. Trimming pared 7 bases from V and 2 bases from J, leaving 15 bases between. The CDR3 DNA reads TGCAGCGCTAGGGGGGACAGCCCCTACGAGCAGTACTTC. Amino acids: CSARGDSPYEQYF.

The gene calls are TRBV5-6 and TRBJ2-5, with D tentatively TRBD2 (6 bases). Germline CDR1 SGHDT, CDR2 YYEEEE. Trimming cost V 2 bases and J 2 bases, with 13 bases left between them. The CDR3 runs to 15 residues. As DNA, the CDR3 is TGTGCCAGCAGCTTCATCCGCGCGGGGCAAGAGACCCAGTACTTC. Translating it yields CASSFIRAGQETQYF.